This TCR beta chain originates from a study of blood T cell repertoires in COVID-19. About the research overall: COVID-19 samples from acute and convalescent phases originated in the United States, Italy and Spain. The cDNA or gDNA used as material had been derived from T cells, B-cell-depleted T cells, or PBMCs.

In the authors' workflow: Estimates of nucleated cell counts were drawn from the amplification of reference gene primers. Here immunoSEQ multiplex PCR was the method, and the copy in TCRdb shows in-frame clones only, minus some. That table supplies the V and J calls and clone size; D and trimming were determined from the DNA. This sample has approximately 150,000 clones; around 82% occur once, and the top ten carry 1.4% to 1.5%. CDR3 size: 13 residues. Germline CDR1 reads SGHRS; CDR2 reads YFSETQ. The J segment lost 13 bases and the V segment lost 0 bases, leaving 6 bases of the junction unmatched. Sequenced material: peripheral blood. The gene calls are TRBV5-1 and TRBJ1-4; TRBD1 matches at 7 bases. This receptor was obtained from a man in his 60s with acute or convalescent COVID-19. DNA of the CDR3: TGCGCCAGCAGCTTGGAGGTGAACAGGGGACTGTTTTTT. Translating it yields CASSLEVNRGLFF.